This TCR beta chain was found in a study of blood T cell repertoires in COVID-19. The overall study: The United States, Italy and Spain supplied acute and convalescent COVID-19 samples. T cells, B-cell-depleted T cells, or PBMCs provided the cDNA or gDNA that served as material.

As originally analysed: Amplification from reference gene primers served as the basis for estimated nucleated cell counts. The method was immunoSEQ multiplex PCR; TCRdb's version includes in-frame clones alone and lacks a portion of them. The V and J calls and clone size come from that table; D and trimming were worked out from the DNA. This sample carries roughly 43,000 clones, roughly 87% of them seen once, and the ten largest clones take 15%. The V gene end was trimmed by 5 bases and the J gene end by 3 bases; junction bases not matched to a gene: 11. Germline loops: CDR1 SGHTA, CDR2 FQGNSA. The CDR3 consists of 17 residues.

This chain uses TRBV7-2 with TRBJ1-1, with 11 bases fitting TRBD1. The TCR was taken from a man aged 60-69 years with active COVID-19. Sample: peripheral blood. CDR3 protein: CASSLRTGGFLDTEAFF. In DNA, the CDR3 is TGTGCCAGCAGCCTTCGGACAGGGGGCTTTTTGGACACTGAAGCTTTCTTT.